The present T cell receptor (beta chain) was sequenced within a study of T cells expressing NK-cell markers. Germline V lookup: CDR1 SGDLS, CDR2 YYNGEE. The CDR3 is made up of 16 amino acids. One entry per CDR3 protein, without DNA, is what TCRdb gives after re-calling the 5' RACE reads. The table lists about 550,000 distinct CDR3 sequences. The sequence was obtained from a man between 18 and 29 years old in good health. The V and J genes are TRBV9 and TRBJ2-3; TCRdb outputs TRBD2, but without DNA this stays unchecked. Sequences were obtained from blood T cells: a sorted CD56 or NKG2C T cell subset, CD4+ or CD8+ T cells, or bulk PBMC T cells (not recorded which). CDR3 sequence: CASSAGTSVITDTQYF.